Below, 24 T cell receptor beta chains from the same sample are listed, as sequenced in a study of blood T cells in healthy people across ages. PCR was performed a second time for roughly 6 to 12 cycles using a sample-barcoded 5' primer and a J-beta primer mix. MiXCR, run by TCRdb on the 5' RACE reads, gives a single entry per CDR3 protein. The data show about 1.7 million distinct CDR3 sequences, 28% seen once. Sequencing input: blood. The receptors here all came from a woman between 25 and 40 years old in good health.

This clonotype was counted a few times. A junction end diverges from the germline sequence, so it may reflect a read error. The chain couples TRBV20-1 to TRBJ2-7, with TRBD1 as a possible D gene (6 bases). From germline, CDR1 is DFQATT and CDR2 SNEGSKA (reference sequence). The CDR3 runs 13 residues. CDR3 coding DNA: TGCAGTGCTAGAGCGGACAGATCCTACGGGCAGTACTTC. Its translation: CSARADRSYGQYF.

This clonotype occurred a few times. The chain combines TRBV5-1 with TRBJ2-7, with 8 bases aligning to TRBD2. Germline V gives CDR1 SGHRS, CDR2 YFSETQ. This CDR3 comprises 16 residues. V was pared by 3 bases and J by 5 bases, with 13 bases of the junction left unmatched. The CDR3 nucleotides read TGCGCCAGCAGCTGGGTCACCGGGACTAGAGTAGACGAGCAGTACTTC. As protein: CASSWVTGTRVDEQYF.

This clonotype was detected once. The V and J genes are TRBV5-1 and TRBJ2-2, with a tentative D call TRBD2 (6 bases). CDR1 SGHRS and CDR2 YFSETQ come from the germline V gene. The V end lost 1 base, the J end lost 7 bases, and 11 bases lay between the germline ends. The CDR3 length is 14 residues. The CDR3 here is CASSLFGSDGELFF. DNA of the CDR3: TGCGCCAGCAGCTTGTTCGGGAGTGACGGGGAGCTGTTTTTT.

This clonotype was seen repeatedly, ten times or more. The chain combines TRBV20-1 with TRBJ2-5; D is possibly TRBD1 (6 bases). The germline V and J ends were trimmed by 2 bases and 3 bases, with 7 bases remaining between them. The CDR3 length is 12 residues. Germline CDR1 is DFQATT and CDR2 is SNEGSKA (reference sequence). The CDR3 bases are TGCAGTGCTAGATCAGGGGAAGAGACCCAGTACTTC. Encoded protein: CSARSGEETQYF.

V is TRBV20-1 and J is TRBJ2-1; 14 bases agree with TRBD2. V lost 6 bases, J lost 6 bases, and 4 bases stayed unmatched. The CDR3 spans 14 residues. CDR1 DFQATT and CDR2 SNEGSKA come from the germline V gene (reference sequence). The CDR3 coding sequence is TGCAGTGCAAGGACTAGCGGGAGGTCCAATGAGCAGTTCTTC. Amino acid sequence: CSARTSGRSNEQFF.

A word on this clonotype: A read error may be the cause here, since a much bigger clone is one base away. The V and J genes are TRBV7-9 and TRBJ2-1; TRBD2 is a possible D gene (6 bases). The CDR3 runs 14 residues. Trimming left V 8 bases short and J 15 bases short, with 26 bases between. Germline-derived CDR1 and CDR2 are SEHNR and FQNEAQ (reference sequence). The CDR3 DNA sequence: TGTGCCAGCTATACCGGGACTGCCTCTCTCAAGGGGTTCTTC. Translation gives CASYTGTASLKGFF.

This clonotype was seen only a few times. The rearrangement joins TRBV11-2 to TRBJ2-1, with 8 bases aligning to TRBD1. J gave up 9 bases and V 5 bases, and 9 bases lay outside the gene matches. Germline CDR1 is SGHAT and CDR2 is FQNNGV. The CDR3 contains 14 residues. The CDR3 DNA sequence: TGTGCCAGCAGCGGAGGACAGGGAGTGGGTGAGCAGTTCTTC. Translating it yields CASSGGQGVGEQFF.

In this sample, this clonotype turned up a few times. This chain joins TRBV12-3 or TRBV12-4 and TRBJ2-7; no definite D call. Trimming took off 0 bases at V and 6 bases at J, with 12 bases between the two ends. The CDR3 is made up of 14 amino acids. The CDR3 DNA reads as TGTGCCAGCAGTTTAGCGCCAGGTACAAGCGAGCAGTACTTC. This gives the protein CASSLAPGTSEQYF.

This rearrangement joins TRBV2 to TRBJ1-4; D is uncertain. Trimming removed 7 bases at V and 8 bases at J, with 8 bases between. CDR3 length: 11 amino acids. From germline, CDR1 is SNHLY and CDR2 FYNNEI. The CDR3 DNA sequence: TGTGCCAGCAAAAGTGTGGAAAAACTGTTTTTT. It is translated as CASKSVEKLFF.

The sample holds a few counts of this clonotype. This chain connects TRBV25-1 to TRBJ2-5, with D perhaps TRBD2 (5 bases). This CDR3 region has 15 residues. V lost 2 bases to trimming and J lost 1 base, with 11 bases between them. Germline assignment: CDR1 MGHDK and CDR2 SYGVNS. The DNA for the CDR3 is TGTGCCAGCAGTGAAGGTGCCGGGATCCAAGAGACCCAGTACTTC. Translation: CASSEGAGIQETQYF.

This clonotype has a handful of counts. One end of the junction does not line up with germline, which may come from a read error. The chain combines TRBV20-1 with TRBJ2-2, with D tentatively TRBD2 (6 bases). The germline gives CDR1 DFQATT, CDR2 SNEGSKA (reference sequence). The CDR3 totals 13 residues. The CDR3 is CSVRVGEVGELFF. CDR3 bases: TGCAGTGTTAGAGTGGGGGAGGTCGGGGAGCTGTTTTTT.

The table lists this clonotype with many counts. The gene calls are TRBV27 and TRBJ2-7; D remains ambiguous. The CDR3 extends over 12 amino acids. CDR1 and CDR2 from the germline V gene are MNHEY and SMNVEV (reference sequence). With 8 bases removed from V and 0 bases from J, the gap between germline ends came to 8 bases. The CDR3 sequence is CASGFSSYEQYF. The CDR3 bases are TGTGCCAGCGGATTTAGCTCCTACGAGCAGTACTTC.

This clonotype was recorded many times. The chain joins TRBV12-3 or TRBV12-4 to TRBJ2-7; the D gene is possibly TRBD2 (6 bases). Trimming removed 6 bases from V and 0 bases from J, with 12 bases in between. The CDR3 length is 14 residues. The CDR3, as DNA: TGTGCCAGCAGGGCCGGAGGGAGCTCCTACGAGCAGTACTTC. It codes for CASRAGGSSYEQYF.

The chain carries TRBV24-1 and TRBJ2-1, with D unresolved. The J call is in doubt because the DNA end fits TRBJ2-7 better. The CDR3 spans 11 residues. The germline V gene encodes CDR1 KGHDR and CDR2 SFDVKD. The CDR3 protein is CATSYVDEQYF. CDR3 in DNA: TGTGCCACCAGTTACGTGGATGAGCAGTACTTC.

This clonotype occurred once. This chain joins TRBV27 and TRBJ1-2; the D gene is possibly TRBD1 (5 bases). V shed 0 bases and J shed 7 bases, with 15 bases lying between them. There are 15 residues in the CDR3. The germline gives CDR1 MNHEY, CDR2 SMNVEV (reference sequence). The chain's CDR3 is CASSLSFDSRGGYTF. The DNA for the CDR3 is TGTGCCAGCAGTTTATCATTTGACAGCAGAGGTGGCTACACCTTC.

Only a few counts were recorded for this clonotype. This rearrangement joins TRBV28 to TRBJ2-3; tentative D call: TRBD1 (6 bases). Germline values: CDR1 MDHEN, CDR2 SYDVKM. Trimming took off 6 bases at V and 3 bases at J, with 10 bases between the two ends. The CDR3 is 13 amino acids. CDR3 in amino acids: CASRQTGTDTQYF. The CDR3 DNA is TGTGCCAGCAGACAAACAGGGACAGATACGCAGTATTTT.

The sample holds a few counts of this clonotype. This chain uses TRBV11-2 with TRBJ1-2; D may be TRBD1 (5 bases). The V end lost 5 bases, the J end lost 0 bases, and 19 bases lay between the germline ends. This CDR3 has 17 residues. The germline CDR1 and CDR2 sequences are SGHAT and FQNNGV. The CDR3 sequence is CASSDQIRGGANYGYTF. DNA for the CDR3: TGTGCCAGCAGCGACCAGATTCGTGGAGGGGCTAACTATGGCTACACCTTC.

This rearrangement joins TRBV27 to TRBJ1-4; no clear D gene. Trimming took 5 bases from V and 11 from J, leaving 15 bases between them. There are 13 residues in the CDR3. Germline values: CDR1 MNHEY, CDR2 SMNVEV (reference sequence). The CDR3 loop reads CASSPNPRNKLFF. In nucleotides, the CDR3 is TGTGCCAGCAGTCCGAATCCAAGGAATAAACTGTTTTTT. Using reference TRBV27 and TRBJ1-4 for the parts outside the CDR3, the full variable domain is EAQVTQNPRYLITVTGKKLTVTCSQNMNHEYMSWYRQDPGLGLRQIYYSMNVEVTDKGDVPEGYKVSRKEKRNFPLILESPSPNQTSLYFCASSPNPRNKLFFGSGTQLSVL.

In this sample, this clonotype turned up a few times. This sequence joins TRBV7-3 and TRBJ1-6, with a possible D match to TRBD1 (6 bases). V was cut by 5 bases and J by 1 base, with 12 bases left in between. Germline-derived CDR1 and CDR2 are SGHTA and FQGTGA. CDR3 length: 16 residues. CDR3 nucleotides: TGTGCCAGCAGCCCCTACAGGGCTTCCTATAATTCACCCCTCCACTTT. Residues: CASSPYRASYNSPLHF.

This chain links TRBV28 with TRBJ1-5; no reliable D call. The ends were cut back, 6 bases at V and 4 bases at J, with 10 bases in the middle. The CDR3 has 13 amino acids. Germline V gene data show CDR1 as MDHEN and CDR2 as SYDVKM. The CDR3 bases are TGTGCCAGCAGACCGGACGGGAATCAGCCCCAGCATTTT. This sequence encodes CASRPDGNQPQHF.

The genes are TRBV12-3 or TRBV12-4 and TRBJ2-1; unclear D gene. The length of the CDR3 is 15 residues. The V end was cut by 6 bases, the J end by 5 bases, with 17 bases between. CDR3 nucleotide sequence: TGTGCCAGCAGAGCTGACCGAGTGGGAAACAATGAGCAGTTCTTC. This codes for CASRADRVGNNEQFF.

The chain employs TRBV5-1 and TRBJ2-3; D gene unclear. CDR1 is SGHRS, CDR2 YFSETQ, per germline. The V and J ends lost 3 bases and 2 bases respectively, with 7 bases between them. The CDR3 has 13 amino acids. Written as DNA, the CDR3 is TGCGCCAGCAGCTATACATACACAGATACGCAGTATTTT. It encodes CASSYTYTDTQYF.

This chain connects TRBV7-9 to TRBJ1-2, with D tentatively TRBD1 (5 bases). Trimming cost V 8 bases and J 7 bases, with 20 bases left between them. This CDR3 is 14 amino acids long. CDR1 and CDR2 from the germline V gene are SEHNR and FQNEAQ (reference sequence). CDR3 sequence (DNA): TGTGCCAGCTTACGGGAGGGACGCGGGGGTGGCTACACCTTC. Amino acid sequence: CASLREGRGGGYTF. Full variable domain (rest looked up from reference TRBV7-9 and TRBJ1-2): DTGVSQNPRHKITKRGQNVTFRCDPISEHNRLYWYRQTLGQGPEFLTYFQNEAQLEKSRLLSDRFSAERPKGSFSTLEIQRTEQGDSAMYLCASLREGRGGGYTFGSGTRLTVV.

The table lists this clonotype with a few counts. The chain links TRBV7-2 to TRBJ1-2; D perhaps matches TRBD1 (6 bases). V lost 7 bases and J 6 bases, leaving 18 bases between the germline ends. The germline V gene has CDR1 SGHTA and CDR2 FQGNSA. The CDR3 length is 14 residues. The CDR3 sequence: CASKRGGTSNGYTF. CDR3 nucleotides: TGTGCCAGCAAAAGGGGGGGGACGAGTAATGGCTACACCTTC.